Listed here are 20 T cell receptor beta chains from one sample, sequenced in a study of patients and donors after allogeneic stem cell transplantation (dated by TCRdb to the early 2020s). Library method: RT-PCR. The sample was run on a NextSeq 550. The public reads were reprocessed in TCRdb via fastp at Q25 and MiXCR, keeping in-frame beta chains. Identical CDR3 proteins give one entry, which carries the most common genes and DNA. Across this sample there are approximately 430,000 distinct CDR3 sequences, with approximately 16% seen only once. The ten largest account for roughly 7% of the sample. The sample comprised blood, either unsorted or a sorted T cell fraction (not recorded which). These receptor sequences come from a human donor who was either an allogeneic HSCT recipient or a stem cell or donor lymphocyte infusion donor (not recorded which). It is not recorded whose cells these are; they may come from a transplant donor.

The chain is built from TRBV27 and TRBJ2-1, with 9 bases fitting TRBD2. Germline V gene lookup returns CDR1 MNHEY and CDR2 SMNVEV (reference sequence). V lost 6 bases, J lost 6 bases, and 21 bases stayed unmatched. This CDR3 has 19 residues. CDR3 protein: CASSFLPPRGLAGSNEQFF. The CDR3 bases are TGTGCCAGCAGCTTTCTACCACCGAGGGGGCTAGCGGGGAGCAATGAGCAGTTCTTC.

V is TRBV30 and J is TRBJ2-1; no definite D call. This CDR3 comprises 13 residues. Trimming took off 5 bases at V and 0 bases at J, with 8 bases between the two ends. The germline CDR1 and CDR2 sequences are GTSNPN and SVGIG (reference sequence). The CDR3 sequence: CAWSFSSYNEQFF. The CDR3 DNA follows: TGTGCCTGGTCTTTTAGCTCCTACAATGAGCAGTTCTTC.

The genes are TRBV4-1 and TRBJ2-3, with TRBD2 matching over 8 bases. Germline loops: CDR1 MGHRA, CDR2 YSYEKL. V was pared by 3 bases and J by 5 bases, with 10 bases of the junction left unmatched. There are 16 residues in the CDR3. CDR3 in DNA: TGCGCCAGCAGCCAGGGCGGGGTAGCGGGAATAGATACGCAGTATTTT. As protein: CASSQGGVAGIDTQYF.

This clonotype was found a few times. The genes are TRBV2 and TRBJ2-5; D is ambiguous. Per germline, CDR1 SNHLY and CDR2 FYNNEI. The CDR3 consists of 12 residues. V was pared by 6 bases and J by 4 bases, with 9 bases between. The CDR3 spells CASRQGSETQYF. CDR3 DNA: TGTGCCAGCAGGCAAGGGTCAGAGACCCAGTACTTC.

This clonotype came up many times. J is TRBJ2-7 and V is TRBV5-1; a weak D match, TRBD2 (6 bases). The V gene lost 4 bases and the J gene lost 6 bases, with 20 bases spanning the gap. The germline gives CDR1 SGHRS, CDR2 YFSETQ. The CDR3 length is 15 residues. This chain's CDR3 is CASSQSGGPGGEQYF. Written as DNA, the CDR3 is TGCGCCAGCAGCCAAAGCGGAGGGCCTGGGGGCGAGCAGTACTTC.

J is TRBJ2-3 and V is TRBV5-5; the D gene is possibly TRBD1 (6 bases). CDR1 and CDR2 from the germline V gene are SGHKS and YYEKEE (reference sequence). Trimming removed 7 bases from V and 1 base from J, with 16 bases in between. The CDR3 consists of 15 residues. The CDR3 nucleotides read TGTGCCAGCGTCTTGGTCGGACAGCGCACAGATACGCAGTATTTT. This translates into CASVLVGQRTDTQYF.

In DNA, the CDR3 is TGTGCCAGCAGCACCTTGAGGGGGGGGGAGCAGTACTTC. Translation: CASSTLRGGEQYF. The chain couples TRBV21-1 to TRBJ2-7; TRBD1 is the table's D call, not checked against the DNA. TRBV21-1 is a pseudogene segment. The CDR3 sequence is 13 residues long.

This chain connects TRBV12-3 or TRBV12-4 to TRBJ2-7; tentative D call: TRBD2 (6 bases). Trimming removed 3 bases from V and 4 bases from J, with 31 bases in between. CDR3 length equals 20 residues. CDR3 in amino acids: CASSLWARETSGSKVYEQYF. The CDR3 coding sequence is TGTGCCAGCAGTTTGTGGGCCCGGGAGACCTCCGGATCGAAGGTTTACGAGCAGTACTTC.

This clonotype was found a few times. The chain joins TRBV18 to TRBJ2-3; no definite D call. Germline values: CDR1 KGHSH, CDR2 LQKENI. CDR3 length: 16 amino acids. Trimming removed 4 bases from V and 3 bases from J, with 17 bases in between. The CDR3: CASSLIRPVETDTQYF. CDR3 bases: TGTGCCAGCTCACTCATCAGACCGGTGGAGACAGATACGCAGTATTTT.

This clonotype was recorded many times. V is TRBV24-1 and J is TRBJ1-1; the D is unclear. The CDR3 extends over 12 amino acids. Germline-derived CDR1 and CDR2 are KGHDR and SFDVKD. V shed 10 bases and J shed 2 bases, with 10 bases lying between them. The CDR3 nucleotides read TGTGCCACGCAGGATGCCAACACTGAAGCTTTCTTT. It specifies CATQDANTEAFF.

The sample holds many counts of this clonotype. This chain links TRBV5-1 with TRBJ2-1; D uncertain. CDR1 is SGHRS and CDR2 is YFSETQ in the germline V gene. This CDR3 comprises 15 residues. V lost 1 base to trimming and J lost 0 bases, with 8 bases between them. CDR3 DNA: TGCGCCAGCAGCTTGTTAGGGTCCTCCTACAATGAGCAGTTCTTC. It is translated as CASSLLGSSYNEQFF.

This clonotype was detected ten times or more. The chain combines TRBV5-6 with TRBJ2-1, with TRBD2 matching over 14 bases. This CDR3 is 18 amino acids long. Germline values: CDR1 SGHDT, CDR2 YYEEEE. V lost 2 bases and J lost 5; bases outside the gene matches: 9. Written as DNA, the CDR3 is TGTGCCAGCAGCTTCCCGCGACTAGCGGGGGGGCCCCACAATGAGCAGTTCTTC. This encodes CASSFPRLAGGPHNEQFF.

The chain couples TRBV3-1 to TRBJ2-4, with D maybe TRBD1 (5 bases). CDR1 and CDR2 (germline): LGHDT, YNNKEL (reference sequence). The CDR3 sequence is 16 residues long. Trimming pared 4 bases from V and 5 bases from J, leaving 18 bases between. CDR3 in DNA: TGTGCCAGCAGCCCCCGTAGGGTGAAAGGGGAAAACATTCAGTACTTC. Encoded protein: CASSPRRVKGENIQYF.

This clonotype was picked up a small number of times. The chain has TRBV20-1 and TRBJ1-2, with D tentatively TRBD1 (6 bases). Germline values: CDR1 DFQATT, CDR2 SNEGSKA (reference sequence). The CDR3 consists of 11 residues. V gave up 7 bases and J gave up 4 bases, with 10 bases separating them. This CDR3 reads CSVQGRYGYTF. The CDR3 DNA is TGCAGTGTCCAGGGGCGCTATGGCTACACCTTC.

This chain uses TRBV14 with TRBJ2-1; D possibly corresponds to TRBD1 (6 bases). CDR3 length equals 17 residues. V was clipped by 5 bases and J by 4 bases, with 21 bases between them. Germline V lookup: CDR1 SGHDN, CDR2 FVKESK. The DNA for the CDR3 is TGTGCCAGCAGCTCACTATCAGGGGTTGCCGCTTACAATGAGCAGTTCTTC. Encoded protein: CASSSLSGVAAYNEQFF.

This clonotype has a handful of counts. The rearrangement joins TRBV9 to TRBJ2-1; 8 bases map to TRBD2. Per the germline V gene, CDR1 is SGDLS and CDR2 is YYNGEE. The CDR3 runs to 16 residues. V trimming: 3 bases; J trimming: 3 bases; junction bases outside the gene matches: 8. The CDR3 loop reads CASSDIGGVDYNEQFF. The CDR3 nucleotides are TGTGCCAGCAGCGATATCGGGGGGGTGGACTACAATGAGCAGTTCTTC.

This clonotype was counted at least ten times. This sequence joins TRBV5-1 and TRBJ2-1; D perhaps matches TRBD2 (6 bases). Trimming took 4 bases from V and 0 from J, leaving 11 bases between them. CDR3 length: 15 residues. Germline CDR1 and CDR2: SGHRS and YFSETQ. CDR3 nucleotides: TGCGCCAGCAGCCCGGACTATAGCTCCTACAATGAGCAGTTCTTC. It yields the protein CASSPDYSSYNEQFF.

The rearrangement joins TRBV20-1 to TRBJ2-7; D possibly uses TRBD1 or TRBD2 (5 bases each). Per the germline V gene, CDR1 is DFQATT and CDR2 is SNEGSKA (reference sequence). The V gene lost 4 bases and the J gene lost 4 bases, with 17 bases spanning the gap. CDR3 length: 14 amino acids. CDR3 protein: CSAKGLALQYEQYF. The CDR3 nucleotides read TGCAGTGCTAAGGGGCTAGCCCTACAGTACGAGCAGTACTTC.

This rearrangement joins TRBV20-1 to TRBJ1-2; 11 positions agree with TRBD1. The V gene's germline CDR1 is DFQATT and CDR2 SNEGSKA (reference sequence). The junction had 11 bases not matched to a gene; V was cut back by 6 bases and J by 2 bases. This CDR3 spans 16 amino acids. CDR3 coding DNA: TGCAGTGCCGAAAGGACAGGGGGCCTAAGGAACTATGGCTACACCTTC. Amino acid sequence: CSAERTGGLRNYGYTF.

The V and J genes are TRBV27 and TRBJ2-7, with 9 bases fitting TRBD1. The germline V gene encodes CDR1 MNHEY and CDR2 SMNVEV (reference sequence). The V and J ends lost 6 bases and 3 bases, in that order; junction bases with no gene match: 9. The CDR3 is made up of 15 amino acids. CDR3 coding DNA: TGTGCCAGCAGAATCGGACAGGGGCTATTCTACGAGCAGTACTTC. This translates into CASRIGQGLFYEQYF.